This T cell receptor (beta chain) comes out of a study of OX40 agonist ivuxolimab in advanced cancers. Repertoires were generated with immunoSEQ multiplex PCR, while TCRdb's copy carries only in-frame clones and drops some. The table includes roughly 50,000 clones, approximately 87% detected once. CDR3 size: 15 residues. V was clipped by 3 bases and J by 5 bases; unmatched bases: 8. Germline V gives CDR1 SGHRS, CDR2 YFSETQ. This specimen consisted of CD4+ or CD8+ T cells sorted from blood, obtained in a trial of the OX40 agonist ivuxolimab. V is TRBV5-1 and J is TRBJ2-5; the match to TRBD1 covers 9 bases. This TCR was recovered from an adult with an advanced solid tumor such as melanoma, head and neck, liver or kidney cancer. The CDR3 DNA reads as TGCGCCAGCAGCTCCGAGGGACAGGGAGGGGAGACCCAGTACTTC. It codes for CASSSEGQGGETQYF. The entire variable domain, with the rest obtained from reference TRBV5-1 and TRBJ2-5, is as follows: KAGVTQTPRYLIKTRGQQVTLSCSPISGHRSVSWYQQTPGQGLQFLFEYFSETQRNKGNFPGRFSGRQFSNSRSEMNVSTLELGDSALYLCASSSEGQGGETQYFGPGTRLLVL.